A single TCR beta chain is shown here with its context. Its antigen is unidentified. The germline V and J ends were trimmed by 8 bases and 1 base, with 21 bases remaining between them. Germline V gene data show CDR1 as SQVTM and CDR2 as ANQGSEA. The CDR3 runs 15 residues. Clones were read by immunoSEQ multiplex PCR, and TCRdb kept only the in-frame ones, dropping some. This sample carries roughly 120,000 clones, around 91% of them seen once, and the ten largest clones take approximately 0.62%. This sample stems from a study of Tregs in tolerant kidney transplant recipients. Study conclusions and caveats: Tregs expanded with activated donor B cells seemed most donor-specific.

The sequence derives from a human donor in good health. The V and J genes are TRBV29-1 and TRBJ2-7, with D tentatively TRBD1 (6 bases). The sequencing sample was made of CD4+ T cells from blood. CDR3 DNA: TGCAGCATCTCGATGATGAGACAGGATTCCTACGAGCAGTACTTC. Its protein is CSISMMRQDSYEQYF.